Below, 29 T cell receptor beta chains from the same sample are listed, as sequenced in a study of early T cells in non-severe SARS-CoV-2 infection. From the 5' RACE reads, TCRdb called clonotypes with MiXCR, one entry per CDR3 protein. Among some 66,000 distinct CDR3 sequences, over 10% were seen once, and the ten largest hold roughly 8.3%. The sequenced sample was whole blood. The receptors here all came from an adult who was a healthcare worker with PCR-confirmed SARS-CoV-2 infection or an uninfected control (not recorded which).

The CDR3 is CASSSGQNHEKLFF. CDR3 sequence (DNA): TGTGCCAGCAGCTCGGGACAGAATCATGAAAAACTGTTTTTT. The V and J genes are TRBV11-2 and TRBJ1-4; 7 positions agree with TRBD1. Germline V CDR1 and CDR2: SGHAT, FQNNGV. V shed 4 bases, J shed 6 bases, and the junction held 5 bases outside the gene matches. The CDR3 covers 14 residues.

The rearrangement links TRBV20-1 to TRBJ2-7; D unclear. The CDR3 has 14 amino acids. The germline V gene has CDR1 DFQATT and CDR2 SNEGSKA (reference sequence). CDR3 coding DNA: TGCAGGGCCACCACGCCGGGTAGCTCCTACGAGCAGTACTTC. This gives the protein CRATTPGSSYEQYF.

In its sample, this clonotype was seen a few times. This chain uses TRBV21-1 with TRBJ2-4; the table assigns TRBD1, which was not confirmed against the DNA. TRBV21-1 is reported as a pseudogene. This CDR3 spans 20 amino acids. This CDR3 reads CASSKWGQELHILAKNIQYF. CDR3 DNA sequence: TGTGCCAGCAGCAAATGGGGACAGGAGCTTCATATACTAGCCAAAAACATTCAGTACTTC.

This clonotype has more than one count but fewer than ten. This chain links TRBV5-1 with TRBJ2-1; D gene unclear. The CDR3 is 11 residues long. Germline V CDR1 and CDR2: SGHRS, YFSETQ. V dropped 2 bases and J dropped 12 bases, with 9 bases sitting between them. CDR3 region: CASSFGTVQFF. The CDR3 DNA reads as TGCGCCAGCAGCTTCGGAACGGTGCAGTTCTTC.

This clonotype was recorded a few times. J is TRBJ1-5 and V is TRBV20-1, with D hard to call. The V gene's germline CDR1 is DFQATT and CDR2 SNEGSKA (reference sequence). Trimming pared 6 bases from V and 1 base from J, leaving 16 bases between. The CDR3 length is 15 residues. The CDR3 reads CSAAAPGGSNQPQHF. The CDR3 region has the DNA TGCAGTGCAGCTGCCCCGGGCGGAAGCAATCAGCCCCAGCATTTT.

This clonotype has a handful of counts. J is TRBJ2-3 and V is TRBV28; the D call may be TRBD1 or TRBD2 (5 bases each). This CDR3 comprises 15 residues. Germline V gene sequence: CDR1 MDHEN, CDR2 SYDVKM. V dropped 2 bases and J dropped 2 bases, with 11 bases sitting between them. The CDR3 loop reads CASSLEGTLTDTQYF. DNA of the CDR3: TGTGCCAGCAGTTTAGAGGGGACCCTCACAGATACGCAGTATTTT.

There are many counts of this clonotype. The V and J genes are TRBV6-1 and TRBJ2-1; the match to TRBD2 covers 8 bases. Germline V gene sequence: CDR1 MNHNS, CDR2 SASEGT. The CDR3 extends over 15 amino acids. J gave up 8 bases and V 4 bases, and 10 bases lay outside the gene matches. The CDR3 DNA is TGTGCCAGCAGTGCCGGGACTAGGGGCGGCGATGAGCAGTTCTTC. Amino acid sequence: CASSAGTRGGDEQFF.

In this sample, this clonotype turned up many times. The rearrangement links TRBV28 to TRBJ2-2, with TRBD1 matching over 8 bases. CDR3 length: 15 residues. With 8 bases clipped from V and 7 bases from J, the junction kept 12 bases outside the gene matches. The germline gives CDR1 MDHEN, CDR2 SYDVKM. Here the CDR3 reads CASGKIGQGGGELFF. DNA for the CDR3: TGTGCCAGCGGGAAAATCGGACAGGGTGGCGGGGAGCTGTTTTTT.

This chain connects TRBV20-1 to TRBJ2-7; the D gene is possibly TRBD2 (6 bases). Germline values: CDR1 DFQATT, CDR2 SNEGSKA (reference sequence). Trimming took off 4 bases at V and 1 base at J, with 17 bases between the two ends. The CDR3 sequence is 15 residues long. CDR3 DNA: TGCAGTGCTACCTCGGGGGTAGCGCAATCCTACGAGCAGTACTTC. Translated: CSATSGVAQSYEQYF.

In this sample, this clonotype turned up a few times. The V call is TRBV29-1, the J call TRBJ2-3, with 14 positions matching TRBD2. The CDR3 length is 16 residues. J gave up 0 bases and V 3 bases, and 2 bases lay outside the gene matches. Germline assignment: CDR1 SQVTM and CDR2 ANQGSEA. The CDR3 here is CSVEGTSGGSTDTQYF. For the CDR3, the DNA is TGCAGCGTTGAGGGGACTAGCGGGGGAAGCACAGATACGCAGTATTTT.

This rearrangement joins TRBV20-1 to TRBJ2-7, with D possibly being TRBD1 (5 bases). Germline CDR1 is DFQATT and CDR2 is SNEGSKA (reference sequence). The CDR3 covers 14 residues. Trimming shortened V by 6 bases and J by 3 bases, and 18 bases separated the two germline ends. The CDR3 nucleotides read TGCAGTGCCGAGACTGTAAATCAGGGCTACGAGCAGTACTTC. Translation: CSAETVNQGYEQYF.

At least ten counts were recorded for this clonotype. This chain joins TRBV29-1 and TRBJ2-7; D is unclear. The CDR3 runs to 14 residues. The V and J ends lost 7 bases and 3 bases respectively, with 19 bases between them. CDR1 is SQVTM, CDR2 ANQGSEA, per germline. The CDR3 DNA sequence: TGCAGCGGGCACAAGACATGTTTCCTCTACGAGCAGTACTTC. Its translation is CSGHKTCFLYEQYF.

In this sample, this clonotype turned up a few times. The chain links TRBV6-2 or TRBV6-3 to TRBJ1-4; no definite D call. V gave up 0 bases and J gave up 0 bases, with 11 bases separating them. The CDR3 extends over 17 amino acids. Germline V gene sequence: CDR1 MNHEY, CDR2 SVGEGT. CDR3 sequence (DNA): TGTGCCAGCAGTTACTCGGATCCCACCGCAACTAATGAAAAACTGTTTTTT. Translated: CASSYSDPTATNEKLFF.

This clonotype has at least ten counts. The chain links TRBV5-1 to TRBJ2-1; 14 nucleotides align to TRBD2. CDR3 length: 14 amino acids. The germline V gene encodes CDR1 SGHRS and CDR2 YFSETQ. V lost 2 bases to trimming and J lost 10 bases; unmatched junction nucleotides: 2. The CDR3 DNA reads as TGCGCCAGCAGCTTACGACTAGCGGGAGGGGAGCAGTTCTTC. Its protein product is CASSLRLAGGEQFF.

The sample holds one count of this clonotype. Given a much more abundant clone one base away, this may be a read error. The rearrangement uses TRBV11-1 and TRBJ2-7; D assignment may be TRBD1 or TRBD2 (5 bases each). The CDR3 length is 15 residues. Germline V lookup: CDR1 SGHAT, CDR2 FQDESV (reference sequence). Trimming took off 5 bases at V and 0 bases at J, with 14 bases between the two ends. CDR3 loop: CASSRGEVLSYEQYF. The CDR3 region has the DNA TGTGCCAGCAGCAGGGGAGAGGTCCTCTCCTACGAGCAGTACTTC.

At least ten counts were recorded for this clonotype. This chain joins TRBV29-1 and TRBJ1-5, with 8 bases identical to TRBD1. The V and J ends lost 4 bases and 2 bases, in that order; junction bases with no gene match: 4. Germline CDR1 SQVTM, CDR2 ANQGSEA. The CDR3 is made up of 14 amino acids. CDR3 bases: TGCAGCGTTGGGACAGGGAATGGCAATCAGCCCCAGCATTTT. Its translation: CSVGTGNGNQPQHF.

This chain uses TRBV24-1 with TRBJ2-2; D is undetermined. The V gene's germline CDR1 is KGHDR and CDR2 SFDVKD. With 1 base removed from V and 4 bases from J, the gap between germline ends came to 9 bases. The length of the CDR3 is 15 residues. The CDR3 DNA reads as TGTGCCACCAGTGATTTAAAGGGATTCACCGGGGAGCTGTTTTTT. Translated, it gives CATSDLKGFTGELFF.

V gene TRBV5-1 combines with J gene TRBJ2-7, with D uncertain. Trimming left V 6 bases short and J 0 bases short, with 13 bases between. The germline V gene has CDR1 SGHRS and CDR2 YFSETQ. This CDR3 has 14 residues. The CDR3 coding sequence is TGCGCCAGCAAGAGGACGGCCAGCTCCTACGAGCAGTACTTC. Amino acid sequence: CASKRTASSYEQYF.

The rearrangement links TRBV28 to TRBJ2-1; 9 bases are shared with TRBD2. The V and J ends lost 5 bases and 2 bases, in that order; junction bases with no gene match: 4. The CDR3 contains 15 residues. Germline V gives CDR1 MDHEN, CDR2 SYDVKM. CDR3 in DNA: TGTGCCAGCAGTACCATAGCGGGAGCCTACAATGAGCAGTTCTTC. It yields the protein CASSTIAGAYNEQFF.

In this sample, this clonotype turned up many times. The gene calls are TRBV29-1 and TRBJ2-4, with 7 bases identical to TRBD2. The V gene end was trimmed by 4 bases and the J gene end by 7 bases; junction bases not matched to a gene: 10. Germline CDR1 and CDR2: SQVTM and ANQGSEA. CDR3 length equals 14 residues. Written as DNA, the CDR3 is TGCAGCGTTGGTTCTAGCGGAGACTTGAACATTCAGTACTTC. Amino acid sequence: CSVGSSGDLNIQYF.

This chain links TRBV6-1 with TRBJ2-3, with TRBD1 identical over 7 bases. The CDR3 extends over 15 amino acids. After removal of 5 bases from V and 1 base from J, the junction contained 6 bases not matched to a gene. Germline V CDR1 and CDR2: MNHNS, SASEGT. As DNA, the CDR3 is TGTGCCAGCAGTATGGGACAGTACCGCACAGATACGCAGTATTTT. The encoded protein is CASSMGQYRTDTQYF.

This clonotype appeared a few times. The CDR3 DNA follows: TGTGCCAGCAGCGCGGGACAGGGGGCAAGGGGCTACACCTTC. Protein: CASSAGQGARGYTF. The chain carries TRBV7-8 and TRBJ1-2; 12 bases agree with TRBD1. The CDR3 has 14 residues. V gave up 5 bases and J gave up 8 bases; unmatched junction bases: 6. Germline CDR1 is SGHVS and CDR2 is FQNEAQ. The full variable domain, its missing parts supplied by reference TRBV7-8 and TRBJ1-2, is GAGVSQSPRYKVAKRGQDVALRCDPISGHVSLFWYQQALGQGPEFLTYFQNEAQLDKSGLPSDRFFAERPEGSVSTLKIQRTQQEDSAVYLCASSAGQGARGYTFGSGTRLTVV.

This clonotype was seen only a few times. The chain carries TRBV24-1 and TRBJ2-5; 8 bases agree with TRBD2. CDR3 length equals 13 residues. V dropped 7 bases and J dropped 5; count of bases not matched to a gene: 5. CDR1 and CDR2 (germline): KGHDR, SFDVKD. The CDR3 loop reads CATSGGGLETQYF. As DNA, the CDR3 is TGTGCCACCAGCGGGGGGGGGTTGGAGACCCAGTACTTC.

This clonotype was found a few times. The chain couples TRBV7-9 to TRBJ2-1; perhaps TRBD2 as D (5 bases). The CDR3 is 16 residues long. Germline CDR1 SEHNR, CDR2 FQNEAQ (reference sequence). Trimming stripped 2 bases from V and 5 bases from J, with 16 bases between. CDR3 DNA sequence: TGTGCCAGCAGCTTAATGGGCCAACTAGGTAACAATGAGCAGTTCTTC. As protein: CASSLMGQLGNNEQFF.

This clonotype appeared many times. It is likely a read error, because the conserved phenylalanine at the end of the CDR3 is missing. The chain employs TRBV6-1 and TRBJ1-2; D is perhaps TRBD1 (5 bases). This CDR3 comprises 17 residues. Germline CDR1 is MNHNS and CDR2 is SASEGT. V lost 6 bases, J lost 4 bases, and 24 bases lay in between. The CDR3 coding sequence is TGTGCCAGCAGAGATCCGGGACTCCCTTCGAAAGGCTATGGCTACACCCTC. Translating it yields CASRDPGLPSKGYGYTL.

The table lists this clonotype with many counts. CDR3 protein: CSVVISGGQPQHF. CDR3 DNA sequence: TGCAGCGTTGTCATCTCGGGGGGACAGCCCCAGCATTTT. The chain has TRBV29-1 and TRBJ1-5; possibly TRBD1 for D (5 bases). Looked up from germline, CDR1 is SQVTM and CDR2 is ANQGSEA. The V gene lost 4 bases and the J gene lost 7 bases, with 14 bases spanning the gap. The CDR3 consists of 13 residues.

The chain employs TRBV29-1 and TRBJ2-1; D unresolved. V lost 5 bases and J 13 bases, leaving 18 bases between the germline ends. CDR1 SQVTM and CDR2 ANQGSEA come from the germline V gene. The CDR3 sequence is 12 residues long. The CDR3: CSVRTGPLSQFF. The CDR3 DNA follows: TGCAGCGTTCGGACGGGTCCTCTATCCCAGTTCTTC.

This clonotype appeared many times. CDR3 protein: CASSSNSGRGGELFF. The CDR3 bases are TGTGCCAGCAGCTCCAATAGCGGGAGAGGCGGGGAGCTGTTTTTT. The rearrangement joins TRBV5-6 to TRBJ2-2, with 9 bases identical to TRBD2. The CDR3 consists of 15 residues. Germline loops: CDR1 SGHDT, CDR2 YYEEEE. J was trimmed by 7 bases and V by 3 bases; bases with no gene match: 7.

This clonotype appeared a few times. V gene TRBV5-1 combines with J gene TRBJ2-3; no clear D. The germline gives CDR1 SGHRS, CDR2 YFSETQ. This CDR3 is built from 12 residues. The V gene lost 4 bases and the J gene lost 3 bases, with 6 bases spanning the gap. Here the CDR3 DNA reads TGCGCCAGCAGCGGATTAACAGATACGCAGTATTTT. It translates to CASSGLTDTQYF.